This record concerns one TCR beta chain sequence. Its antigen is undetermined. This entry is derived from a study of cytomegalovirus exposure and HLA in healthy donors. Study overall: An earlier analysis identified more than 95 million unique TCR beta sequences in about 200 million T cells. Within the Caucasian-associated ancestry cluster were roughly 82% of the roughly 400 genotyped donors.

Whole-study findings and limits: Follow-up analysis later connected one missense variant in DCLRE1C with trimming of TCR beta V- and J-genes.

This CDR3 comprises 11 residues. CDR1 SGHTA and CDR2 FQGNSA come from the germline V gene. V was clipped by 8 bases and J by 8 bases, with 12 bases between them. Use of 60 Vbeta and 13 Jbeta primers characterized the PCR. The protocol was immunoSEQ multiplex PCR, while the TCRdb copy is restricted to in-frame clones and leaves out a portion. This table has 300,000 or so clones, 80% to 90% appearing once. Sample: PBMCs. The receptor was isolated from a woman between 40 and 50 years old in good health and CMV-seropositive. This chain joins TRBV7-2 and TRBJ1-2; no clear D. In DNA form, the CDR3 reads TGTGCCAGCTCCCGAAGGGAGGGCTACACCTTC. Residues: CASSRREGYTF. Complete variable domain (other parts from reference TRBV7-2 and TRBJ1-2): GAGVSQSPSNKVTEKGKDVELRCDPISGHTALYWYRQSLGQGLEFLIYFQGNSAPDKSGLPSDRFSAERTGGSVSTLTIQRTQQEDSAVYLCASSRREGYTFGSGTRLTVV.